One and the same sample provided the 23 T cell receptor beta chains below, sequenced in a study of CD8+ T cells in alopecia areata. Treatment reported: oral pan-JAK inhibitor, 5-10 mg twice daily. It was cDNA, reverse transcribed from extracted RNA, that served as the sequencing template. Data came from immunoSEQ multiplex PCR; TCRdb stores just in-frame clones and leaves some out. The sample yields 210,000 or so clones, under 70% seen once. This specimen was CD4+ T cells sorted from blood, taken at approximately week 45, from a patient treated with tofacitinib. Receptors were obtained from a human donor with alopecia areata.

This clone was found a few times. This chain joins TRBV5-6 and TRBJ2-1, with 8 positions matching TRBD2. J was trimmed by 7 bases and V by 4 bases; bases with no gene match: 13. This CDR3 has 16 residues. Germline lookup yields CDR1 SGHDT and CDR2 YYEEEE. The CDR3: CASSPSVSGGLNEQFF. The CDR3 region has the DNA TGTGCCAGCAGCCCAAGCGTGTCGGGGGGGTTGAATGAGCAGTTCTTC.

This clone was counted a few times. This rearrangement joins TRBV29-1 to TRBJ2-3; D call uncertain. Germline assignment: CDR1 SQVTM and CDR2 ANQGSEA. This CDR3 has 11 amino acids. V gave up 3 bases and J gave up 6 bases, with 7 bases separating them. DNA of the CDR3: TGCAGCGTTGATTTGGCCGATACGCAGTATTTT. The encoded protein is CSVDLADTQYF.

This clone is a singleton in its sample. The V gene is TRBV10-3, the J gene TRBJ2-7; TRBD1 aligns across 7 bases. After removal of 6 bases from V and 3 bases from J, the junction contained 17 bases not matched to a gene. The CDR3 is 17 amino acids. Per the germline V gene, CDR1 is ENHRY and CDR2 is SYGVKD. The CDR3 loop reads CAISEGARTGGYYEQYF. DNA of the CDR3: TGTGCCATCAGCGAAGGAGCTAGGACAGGCGGGTACTACGAGCAGTACTTC.

The rearrangement links TRBV7-6 to TRBJ2-3; D might be TRBD1 (5 bases). The V gene's germline CDR1 is SGHVS and CDR2 FNYEAQ. The CDR3 is made up of 16 amino acids. Trimming took off 3 bases at V and 6 bases at J, with 19 bases between the two ends. CDR3 sequence: CASSFSAAGQADTQYF. The CDR3, as DNA: TGTGCCAGCAGCTTCTCGGCGGCAGGACAAGCGGATACGCAGTATTTT. Full variable domain (missing parts from reference TRBV7-6 and TRBJ2-3): GAGVSQSPRYKVTKRGQDVALRCDPISGHVSLYWYRQALGQGPEFLTYFNYEAQQDKSGLPNDRFSAERPEGSISTLTIQRTEQRDSAMYRCASSFSAAGQADTQYFGPGTRLTVL.

The chain carries TRBV29-1 and TRBJ1-4; 8 nucleotides line up with TRBD1. CDR1 and CDR2 (germline): SQVTM, ANQGSEA. V gave up 4 bases and J gave up 4 bases; unmatched junction bases: 5. This CDR3 region has 14 residues. CDR3 residues: CSVARTGNNEKLFF. As DNA, the CDR3 is TGCAGCGTTGCCCGGACAGGGAATAATGAAAAACTGTTTTTT.

This clone occurred a few times. The gene calls are TRBV29-1 and TRBJ1-2, with D hard to call. CDR1 SQVTM and CDR2 ANQGSEA come from the germline V gene. This CDR3 contains 12 residues. V lost 2 bases and J 4 bases, leaving 8 bases between the germline ends. Here the CDR3 reads CSVEPATYGYTF. The CDR3 DNA is TGCAGCGTTGAACCAGCCACCTATGGCTACACCTTC.

The rearrangement uses TRBV7-2 and TRBJ2-1, with D tentatively TRBD2 (7 bases). The length of the CDR3 is 15 residues. Looked up from germline, CDR1 is SGHTA and CDR2 is FQGNSA. Trimming left V 0 bases short and J 9 bases short, with 15 bases between. The CDR3 DNA sequence: TGTGCCAGCAGCTTAGCCTCGGCGGGGGCTAGTGAGCAGTTCTTC. Translation gives CASSLASAGASEQFF.

This clone was seen more than once but under ten times. Here the CDR3 DNA reads TGTGCCAGCAGCCTCCGGACAGGGTCGAACACTGAAGCTTTCTTT. Translating gives CASSLRTGSNTEAFF. The chain is built from TRBV14 and TRBJ1-1; 8 nucleotides match TRBD1. Germline trimming cut 4 bases from V and 1 base from J; bases unmatched to any gene: 5. The germline V gene encodes CDR1 SGHDN and CDR2 FVKESK. The CDR3 extends over 15 amino acids.

The chain is built from TRBV2 and TRBJ1-2, with D tentatively TRBD1 (6 bases). V lost 7 bases, J lost 4 bases, and 16 bases lay in between. The CDR3 contains 14 residues. Germline loops: CDR1 SNHLY, CDR2 FYNNEI. The CDR3 sequence: CASTPVKGGYGYTF. The CDR3 region has the DNA TGTGCCAGCACCCCGGTGAAGGGGGGCTATGGCTACACCTTC.

The rearrangement joins TRBV30 to TRBJ1-2; tentative D call: TRBD1 (6 bases). Germline lookup yields CDR1 GTSNPN and CDR2 SVGIG (reference sequence). The CDR3 length is 14 residues. The ends were cut back, 4 bases at V and 4 bases at J, with 16 bases in the middle. CDR3 bases: TGTGCCTGGATGAAGGGGGGCGGTCGCTATGGCTACACCTTC. It codes for CAWMKGGGRYGYTF.

J is TRBJ1-5 and V is TRBV7-2; 11 nucleotides line up with TRBD1. This CDR3 is built from 14 residues. V trimming: 5 bases; J trimming: 7 bases; junction bases outside the gene matches: 4. CDR1 is SGHTA, CDR2 FQGNSA, per germline. The CDR3 bases are TGTGCCAGCAGCCAGGACAGGGGGCTACAGCCCCAGCATTTT. Encoded protein: CASSQDRGLQPQHF.

J is TRBJ2-3 and V is TRBV30, with 10 bases aligning to TRBD1. This CDR3 comprises 15 residues. Trimming at V came to 1 base and at J to 1 base, leaving 2 bases not matched to a gene. The germline CDR1 and CDR2 sequences are GTSNPN and SVGIG (reference sequence). CDR3 loop: CAWSAGQGGTDTQYF. The CDR3 DNA is TGTGCCTGGAGTGCCGGACAGGGGGGCACAGATACGCAGTATTTT.

The V call is TRBV7-9, the J call TRBJ2-7, with D uncertain. CDR1 and CDR2 from the germline V gene are SEHNR and FQNEAQ (reference sequence). V lost 5 bases and J lost 2, with 13 bases in between. The CDR3 consists of 14 residues. The CDR3 region has the DNA TGTGCCAGCAGCCTGGGTCCTGAGGCCTACGAGCAGTACTTC. It is translated as CASSLGPEAYEQYF.

The genes are TRBV2 and TRBJ1-1, with D possibly matching TRBD1 (6 bases). The CDR3 is 11 residues long. Germline V CDR1 and CDR2: SNHLY, FYNNEI. The V gene lost 7 bases and the J gene lost 3 bases, with 6 bases spanning the gap. As DNA, the CDR3 is TGTGCCAGCAACAGGGACACTGAAGCTTTCTTT. Translating it yields CASNRDTEAFF.

The chain employs TRBV4-3 and TRBJ1-1, with D hard to call. There are 13 residues in the CDR3. The ends were cut back, 1 base at V and 7 bases at J, with 10 bases in the middle. Germline loops: CDR1 LGHNA, CDR2 YSLEER. Written as DNA, the CDR3 is TGCGCCAGCAGCCAAGGGATTAGACTTGAAGCTTTCTTT. Its protein is CASSQGIRLEAFF.

This chain connects TRBV5-1 to TRBJ1-6; D is uncertain. The germline V and J ends were trimmed by 1 base and 6 bases, with 11 bases remaining between them. The CDR3 length is 15 residues. The V gene's germline CDR1 is SGHRS and CDR2 YFSETQ. The CDR3: CASSLSGQPNSPLHF. The CDR3, as DNA: TGCGCCAGCAGCTTGTCAGGCCAGCCTAATTCACCCCTCCACTTT.

The chain recombines TRBV28 with TRBJ1-2; D call uncertain. V gave up 5 bases and J gave up 6 bases, with 13 bases separating them. Germline CDR1 MDHEN, CDR2 SYDVKM. The length of the CDR3 is 13 residues. The CDR3 region has the DNA TGTGCCAGCAGTCCCGCGGGTAGGGATGGCTACACCTTC. It is translated as CASSPAGRDGYTF.

Only a few counts were recorded for this clone. The CDR3 here is CASKGSTYEQYF. The CDR3 nucleotides read TGTGCCAGTAAGGGCAGTACTTACGAGCAGTACTTC. This rearrangement joins TRBV19 to TRBJ2-7; D ambiguous. The CDR3 consists of 12 residues. The V end lost 7 bases, the J end lost 4 bases, and 11 bases lay between the germline ends. CDR1 and CDR2 from the germline V gene are LNHDA and SQIVND (reference sequence).

The table lists this clone with a few counts. The chain couples TRBV30 to TRBJ1-2; no reliable D call. Germline V gene sequence: CDR1 GTSNPN, CDR2 SVGIG (reference sequence). V was shortened by 3 bases and J by 5 bases, with 19 bases between the two germline ends. This CDR3 spans 15 amino acids. CDR3 coding DNA: TGTGCCTGGAGCGAACCCATCGGTGGGCTTTATGGCTACACCTTC. It specifies CAWSEPIGGLYGYTF.

This chain uses TRBV29-1 with TRBJ1-2; weak D call: TRBD1 (6 bases). The germline CDR1 and CDR2 sequences are SQVTM and ANQGSEA. The V gene lost 3 bases and the J gene lost 8 bases, with 10 bases spanning the gap. The length of the CDR3 is 11 residues. The DNA of the CDR3 is TGCAGCGTTGAGAGGGGGAGAGGCTACACCTTC. This gives the protein CSVERGRGYTF. Drawing the rest from reference TRBV29-1 and TRBJ1-2, the complete variable domain is SAVISQKPSRDICQRGTSLTIQCQVDSQVTMMFWYRQQPGQSLTLIATANQGSEATYESGFVIDKFPISRPNLTFSTLTVSNMSPEDSSIYLCSVERGRGYTFGSGTRLTVV.

The chain combines TRBV30 with TRBJ1-2; TRBD1 aligns across 7 bases. The length of the CDR3 is 12 residues. V shed 5 bases and J 11 bases; nucleotides not matched to a gene: 11. Germline values: CDR1 GTSNPN, CDR2 SVGIG (reference sequence). Here the CDR3 reads CAWFTGTEGYTF. CDR3 nucleotide sequence: TGTGCCTGGTTTACCGGGACAGAAGGATACACCTTC.

The chain carries TRBV4-1 and TRBJ2-7, with D unclear. Trimming removed 1 base from V and 6 bases from J, with 10 bases in between. The CDR3 is made up of 13 amino acids. Looked up from germline, CDR1 is MGHRA and CDR2 is YSYEKL. The CDR3 DNA reads TGCGCCAGCAGCCAAGGCGCGGCGCTCGAGCAGTACTTC. Its protein product is CASSQGAALEQYF.

The V and J genes are TRBV29-1 and TRBJ1-2; 7 nucleotides match TRBD1. Looked up from germline, CDR1 is SQVTM and CDR2 is ANQGSEA. The ends lost 4 bases at V and 10 bases at J; junction bases unmatched: 6. The CDR3 covers 11 residues. The CDR3 loop reads CSVASGTAYTF. The CDR3 nucleotides are TGCAGCGTTGCGTCTGGGACAGCCTACACCTTC.